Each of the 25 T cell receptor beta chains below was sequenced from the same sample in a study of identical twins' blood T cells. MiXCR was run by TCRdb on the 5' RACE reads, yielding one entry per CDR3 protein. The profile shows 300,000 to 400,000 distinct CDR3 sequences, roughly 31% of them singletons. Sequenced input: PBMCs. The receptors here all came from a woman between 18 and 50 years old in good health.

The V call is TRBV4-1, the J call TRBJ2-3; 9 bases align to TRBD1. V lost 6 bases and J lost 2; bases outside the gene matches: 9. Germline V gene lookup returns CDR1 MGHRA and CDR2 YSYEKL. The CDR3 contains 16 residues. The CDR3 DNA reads TGCGCCAGCAGTCCCACGGACAGGGGATCCACAGATACGCAGTATTTT. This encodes CASSPTDRGSTDTQYF.

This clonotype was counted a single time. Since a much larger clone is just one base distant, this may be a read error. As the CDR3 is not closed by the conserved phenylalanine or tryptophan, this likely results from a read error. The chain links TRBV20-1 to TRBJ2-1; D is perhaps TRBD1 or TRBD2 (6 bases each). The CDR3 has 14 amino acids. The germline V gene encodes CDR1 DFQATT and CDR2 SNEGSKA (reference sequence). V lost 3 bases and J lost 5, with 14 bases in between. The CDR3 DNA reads TGCAGTGCTAGCCGGGGGCCTTTAAACAATGAGCAGTTCGTC. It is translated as CSASRGPLNNEQFV.

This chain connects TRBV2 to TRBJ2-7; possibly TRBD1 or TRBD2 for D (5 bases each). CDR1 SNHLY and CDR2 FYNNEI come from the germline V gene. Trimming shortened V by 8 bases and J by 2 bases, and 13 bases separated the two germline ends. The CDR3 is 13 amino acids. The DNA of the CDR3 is TGTGCCAGCTTCTGGGGACCAACCTACGAGCAGTACTTC. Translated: CASFWGPTYEQYF.

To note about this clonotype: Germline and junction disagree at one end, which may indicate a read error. CDR3 coding DNA: TGCAATGCTAGACCTGCTACGGGAAGTTTCACTGAAGCTTTCTTT. It translates to CNARPATGSFTEAFF. The V gene is TRBV20-1, the J gene TRBJ1-1; no clear D. Germline lookup yields CDR1 DFQATT and CDR2 SNEGSKA (reference sequence). The CDR3 is 15 amino acids.

CDR3 DNA sequence: TGTGCCAGCAGTTACTCGTCTAGCGTCTACAATGAGCAGTTCTTC. Its translation: CASSYSSSVYNEQFF. The V gene is TRBV6-5, the J gene TRBJ2-1, with a possible D match to TRBD2 (6 bases). Trimming pared 0 bases from V and 3 bases from J, leaving 9 bases between. The germline gives CDR1 MNHEY, CDR2 SVGAGI. The CDR3 extends over 15 amino acids.

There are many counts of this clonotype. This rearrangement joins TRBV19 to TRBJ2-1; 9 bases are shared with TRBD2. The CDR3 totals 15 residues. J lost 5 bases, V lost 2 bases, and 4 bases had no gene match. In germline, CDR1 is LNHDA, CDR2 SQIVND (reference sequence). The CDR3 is CASSILLAGDNEQFF. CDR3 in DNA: TGTGCCAGTAGTATACTGTTAGCGGGAGACAATGAGCAGTTCTTC.

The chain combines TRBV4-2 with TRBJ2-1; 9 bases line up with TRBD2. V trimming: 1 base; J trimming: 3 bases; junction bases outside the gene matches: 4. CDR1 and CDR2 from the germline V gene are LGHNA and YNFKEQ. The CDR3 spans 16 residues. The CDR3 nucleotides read TGTGCCAGCAGCCAAGGGGCGGGGGGGGTCTACAATGAGCAGTTCTTC. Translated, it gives CASSQGAGGVYNEQFF.

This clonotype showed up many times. The DNA for the CDR3 is TGTGCCAGCAGTTACACAGGTGCTGAGCAGTACTTC. Encoded protein: CASSYTGAEQYF. The chain uses TRBV12-3 or TRBV12-4 and TRBJ2-7; the D gene is possibly TRBD1 (5 bases). Trimming shortened V by 4 bases and J by 7 bases, and 11 bases separated the two germline ends. The CDR3 is 12 amino acids.

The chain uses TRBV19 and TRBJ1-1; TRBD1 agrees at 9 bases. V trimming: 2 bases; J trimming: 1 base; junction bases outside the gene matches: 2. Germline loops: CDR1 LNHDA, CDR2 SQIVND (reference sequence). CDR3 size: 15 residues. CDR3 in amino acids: CASSINRGPNTEAFF. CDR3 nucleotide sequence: TGTGCCAGTAGTATAAACAGGGGGCCGAACACTGAAGCTTTCTTT.

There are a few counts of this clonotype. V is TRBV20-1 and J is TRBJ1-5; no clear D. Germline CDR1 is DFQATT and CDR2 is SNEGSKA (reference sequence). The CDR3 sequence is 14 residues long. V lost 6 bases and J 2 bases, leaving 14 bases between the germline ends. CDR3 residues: CSASSPAGNQPQHF. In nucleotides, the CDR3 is TGCAGTGCCTCATCCCCCGCGGGCAATCAGCCCCAGCATTTT.

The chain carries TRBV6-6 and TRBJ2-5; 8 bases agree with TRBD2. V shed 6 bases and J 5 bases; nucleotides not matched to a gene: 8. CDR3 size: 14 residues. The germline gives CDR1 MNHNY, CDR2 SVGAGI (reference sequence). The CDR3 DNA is TGTGCCAGCAGGAACAGCGGGGGTTACGAGACCCAGTACTTC. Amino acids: CASRNSGGYETQYF.

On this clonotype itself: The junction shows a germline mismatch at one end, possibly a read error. The CDR3 sequence: CATGSLDGYTF. The CDR3 nucleotides are TGTGCCACCGGCAGTCTGGATGGCTACACCTTC. The chain links TRBV15 to TRBJ1-2; D not certain. Looked up from germline, CDR1 is LNHNV and CDR2 is YYDKDF (reference sequence). The CDR3 extends over 11 amino acids. The full variable domain, its missing parts supplied by reference TRBV15 and TRBJ1-2, is DAMVIQNPRYQVTQFGKPVTLSCSQTLNHNVMYWYQQKSSQAPKLLFHYYDKDFNNEADTPDNFQSRRPNTSFCFLDIRSPGLGDTAMYLCATGSLDGYTFGSGTRLTVV.

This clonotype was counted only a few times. The CDR3 reads CASRTEVETQYF. CDR3 DNA sequence: TGTGCCAGCAGGACCGAGGTGGAGACCCAGTACTTC. The gene calls are TRBV2 and TRBJ2-5; D not certain. Germline CDR1 is SNHLY and CDR2 is FYNNEI. Trimming removed 6 bases from V and 5 bases from J, with 10 bases in between. The CDR3 runs to 12 residues.

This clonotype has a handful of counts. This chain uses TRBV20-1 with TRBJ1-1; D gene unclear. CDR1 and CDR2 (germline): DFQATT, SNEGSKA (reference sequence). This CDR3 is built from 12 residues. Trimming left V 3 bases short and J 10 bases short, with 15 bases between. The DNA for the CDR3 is TGCAGTGCTAGGGGAGGACGAGCTGCAGCTTTCTTT. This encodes CSARGGRAAAFF.

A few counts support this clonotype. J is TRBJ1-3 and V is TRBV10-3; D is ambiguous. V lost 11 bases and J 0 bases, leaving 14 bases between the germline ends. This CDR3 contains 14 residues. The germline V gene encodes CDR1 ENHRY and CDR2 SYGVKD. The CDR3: CAVKTASSGNTIYF. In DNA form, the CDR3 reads TGTGCCGTTAAGACGGCGAGCTCTGGAAACACCATATATTTT.

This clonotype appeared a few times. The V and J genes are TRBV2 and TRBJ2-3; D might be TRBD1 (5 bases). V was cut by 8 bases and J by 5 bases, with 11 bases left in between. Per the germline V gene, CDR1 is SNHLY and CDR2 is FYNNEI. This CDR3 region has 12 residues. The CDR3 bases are TGTGCCAGCGGGGCGCTCCTAGATACGCAGTATTTT. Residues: CASGALLDTQYF.

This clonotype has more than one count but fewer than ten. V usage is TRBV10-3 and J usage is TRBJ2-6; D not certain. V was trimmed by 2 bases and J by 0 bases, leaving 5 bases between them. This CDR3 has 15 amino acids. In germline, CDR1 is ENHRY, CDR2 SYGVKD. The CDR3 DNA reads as TGTGCCATCAGTGAGCAGGTCTCTGGGGCCAACGTCCTGACTTTC. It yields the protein CAISEQVSGANVLTF.

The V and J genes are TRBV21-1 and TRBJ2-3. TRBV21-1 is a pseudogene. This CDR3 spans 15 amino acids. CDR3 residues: CASSPRRTRTDTQYF. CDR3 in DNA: TGTGCCAGCAGCCCCAGAAGGACTCGCACAGATACGCAGTATTTT.

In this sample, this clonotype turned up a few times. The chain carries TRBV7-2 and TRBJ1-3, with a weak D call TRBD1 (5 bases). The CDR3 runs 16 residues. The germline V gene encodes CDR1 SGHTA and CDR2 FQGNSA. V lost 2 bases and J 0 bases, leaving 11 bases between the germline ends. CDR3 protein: CASSLIWGFSGNTIYF. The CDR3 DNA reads TGTGCCAGCAGCTTAATCTGGGGGTTCTCTGGAAACACCATATATTTT.

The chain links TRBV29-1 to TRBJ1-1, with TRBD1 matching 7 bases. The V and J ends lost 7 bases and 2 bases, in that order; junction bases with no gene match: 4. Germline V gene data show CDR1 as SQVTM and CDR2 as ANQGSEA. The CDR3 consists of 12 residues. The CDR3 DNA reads TGCAGCGCCGGGACAGATAACACTGAAGCTTTCTTT. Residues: CSAGTDNTEAFF.

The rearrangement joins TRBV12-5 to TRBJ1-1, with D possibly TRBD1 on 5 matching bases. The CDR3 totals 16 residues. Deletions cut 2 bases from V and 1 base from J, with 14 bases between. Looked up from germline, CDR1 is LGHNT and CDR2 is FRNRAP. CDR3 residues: CASGLLGTGTNTEAFF. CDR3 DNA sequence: TGTGCTAGTGGTTTGTTAGGGACGGGGACGAACACTGAAGCTTTCTTT.

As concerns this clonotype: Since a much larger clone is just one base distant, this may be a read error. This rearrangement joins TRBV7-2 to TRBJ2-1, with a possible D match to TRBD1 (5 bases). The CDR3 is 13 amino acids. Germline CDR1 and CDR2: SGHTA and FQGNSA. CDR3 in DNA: TGTGCCTGCAGCATGACAGTTACCCATGAGCAGTTCTTC. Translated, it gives CACSMTVTHEQFF.

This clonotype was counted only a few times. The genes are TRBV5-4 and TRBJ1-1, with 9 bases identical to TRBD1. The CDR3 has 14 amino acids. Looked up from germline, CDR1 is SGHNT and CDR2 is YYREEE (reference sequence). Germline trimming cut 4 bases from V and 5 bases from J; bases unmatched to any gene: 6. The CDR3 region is CASSGTGGKTEAFF. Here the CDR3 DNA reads TGTGCCAGCAGCGGCACAGGGGGCAAAACTGAAGCTTTCTTT.

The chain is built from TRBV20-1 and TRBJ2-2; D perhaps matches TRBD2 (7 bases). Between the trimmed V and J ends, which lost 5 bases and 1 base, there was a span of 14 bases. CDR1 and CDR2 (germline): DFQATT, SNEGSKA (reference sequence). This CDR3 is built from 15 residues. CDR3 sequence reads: CSAYGGAQNTGELFF. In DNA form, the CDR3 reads TGCAGTGCTTATGGGGGGGCACAGAACACCGGGGAGCTGTTTTTT.

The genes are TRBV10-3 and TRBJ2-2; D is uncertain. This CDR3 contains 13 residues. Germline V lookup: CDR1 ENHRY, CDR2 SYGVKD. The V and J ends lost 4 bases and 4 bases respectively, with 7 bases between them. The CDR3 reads CAISVRSTGELFF. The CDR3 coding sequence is TGTGCCATCAGTGTTCGGAGCACCGGGGAGCTGTTTTTT.